Listed here is a single TCR beta chain. The record originates from a study of blood T cell repertoires in COVID-19. Per the original data handling: From reference gene primer amplification, estimates of nucleated cell counts were derived. Measured with immunoSEQ multiplex PCR; TCRdb has only the in-frame clones, and not every one. V and J calls and clone size come straight from that table; D and trimming were deduced from the DNA. The repertoire holds about 210,000 clones, around 80% seen once, with 2.5% to 3.5% in the top ten. Germline V gives CDR1 SGHNT, CDR2 YYREEE (reference sequence). J gave up 3 bases and V 2 bases, and 4 bases lay outside the gene matches. The CDR3 loop spans 15 amino acids.

This chain links TRBV5-4 with TRBJ1-4; TRBD1 aligns across 7 bases. Sequenced material: peripheral blood. The TCR originated in a man aged 50 to 60 with active or convalescent COVID-19. CDR3: CASSLDRAPNEKLFF. The CDR3 bases are TGTGCCAGCAGCTTAGACAGGGCCCCTAATGAAAAACTGTTTTTT.